These T cell receptor beta chains were read from a single sample in a study of somatic mutations in cytotoxic T cells in rheumatoid arthritis. Sequenced by immunoSEQ multiplex PCR; TCRdb stores in-frame clones only, minus some. The sample includes about 20,000 clones, around 85% of them seen just once. Input material: CD8+ T cells sorted from blood. Receptors were obtained from a man aged 35 to 55 in good health. Each CDR3 is given with its conserved first and last residue. Each record gives: clone size, CDR3 length, D gene, V gene, J gene, CDR3 protein, CDR3 DNA. A D gene is named only where the DNA matches it firmly. The size of a clone is reported for some rows only, either as once, few or many, or as a class for expanded clones.

size: .
length: 14
D: .
V: TRBV27
J: TRBJ1-1
CDR3: CASSFLGANTEAFF
DNA: TGTGCCAGCAGTTTTTTAGGGGCGAACACTGAAGCTTTCTTT

size: few
length: 15
D: .
V: TRBV21-1
J: TRBJ1-5
CDR3: CASSKDARVGQPQHF
DNA: TGTGCCAGCAGCAAAGATGCCAGGGTTGGTCAGCCCCAGCATTTT

size: few
length: 13
D: .
V: TRBV6-5
J: TRBJ1-2
CDR3: CASSLRTAQAHTF
DNA: TGTGCCAGCAGCTTACGGACTGCCCAGGCCCACACCTTC

size: .
length: 15
D: .
V: TRBV5-4
J: TRBJ2-1
CDR3: CASSLGGPTYNEQFF
DNA: TGTGCCAGCAGCTTGGGAGGGCCTACCTACAATGAGCAGTTCTTC

size: .
length: 15
D: .
V: TRBV7-2
J: TRBJ2-5
CDR3: CASSLGEALLETQYF
DNA: TGTGCCAGCAGCTTAGGGGAAGCACTTCTCGAGACCCAGTACTTC

size: once
length: 15
D: TRBD1
V: TRBV10-2
J: TRBJ2-7
CDR3: CASRQGGTGAYEQYF
DNA: TGCGCCAGCAGGCAAGGGGGGACAGGGGCCTACGAGCAGTACTTC

size: .
length: 13
D: .
V: TRBV27
J: TRBJ1-2
CDR3: CASTPKGSYGYTF
DNA: TGTGCCAGCACCCCGAAGGGCTCCTATGGCTACACCTTC

size: .
length: 13
D: .
V: TRBV6-6
J: TRBJ2-6
CDR3: CASHITGANVLTF
DNA: TGTGCCAGCCATATTACGGGGGCCAACGTCCTGACTTTC

size: .
length: 15
D: TRBD2
V: TRBV6-5
J: TRBJ2-5
CDR3: CASSATSGSRETQYF
DNA: TGTGCCAGCAGCGCTACTAGCGGGAGTCGAGAGACCCAGTACTTC

size: .
length: 14
D: TRBD1
V: TRBV4-3
J: TRBJ1-1
CDR3: CASSPGQVWGEAFF
DNA: TGCGCCAGCAGCCCAGGACAGGTTTGGGGTGAAGCTTTCTTT

size: .
length: 13
D: .
V: TRBV7-9
J: TRBJ1-1
CDR3: CASSLGLSSEAFF
DNA: TGTGCCAGCAGCTTAGGGCTTTCGTCCGAAGCTTTCTTT

size: .
length: 16
D: .
V: TRBV28
J: TRBJ2-6
CDR3: CASSRRGASGANVLTF
DNA: TGTGCCAGCAGTCGCCGAGGGGCTTCAGGGGCCAACGTCCTGACTTTC

size: .
length: 16
D: .
V: TRBV7-6
J: TRBJ2-1
CDR3: CASSLGTGMDYNEQFF
DNA: TGTGCCAGCAGCTTAGGAACAGGGATGGACTACAATGAGCAGTTCTTC

size: .
length: 13
D: TRBD2
V: TRBV10-1
J: TRBJ2-5
CDR3: CASSGTREETQYF
DNA: TGCGCCAGCAGTGGGACTAGGGAAGAGACCCAGTACTTC

size: .
length: 13
D: .
V: TRBV15
J: TRBJ2-3
CDR3: CATSSSRGDTQYF
DNA: TGTGCCACCAGCAGCTCCAGGGGTGATACGCAGTATTTT

size: .
length: 19
D: TRBD2
V: TRBV13
J: TRBJ2-5
CDR3: CASSSGLAGWAPGQETQYF
DNA: TGTGCCAGCAGCTCGGGACTAGCGGGATGGGCCCCGGGGCAAGAGACCCAGTACTTC

size: .
length: 19
D: TRBD1
V: TRBV15
J: TRBJ2-2
CDR3: CATSSRDRRMGVYPGELFF
DNA: TGTGCCACCAGCAGCCGGGACAGGAGGATGGGCGTTTACCCCGGGGAGCTGTTTTTT

size: .
length: 12
D: .
V: TRBV11-3
J: TRBJ2-7
CDR3: CASSLGDSEQYF
DNA: TGTGCCAGCAGCTTGGGCGACAGCGAGCAGTACTTT

size: .
length: 15
D: .
V: TRBV4-2
J: TRBJ2-1
CDR3: CASSPVVFSYNEQFF
DNA: TGTGCCAGCAGCCCCGTGGTATTCTCCTACAATGAGCAGTTCTTC

size: .
length: 14
D: .
V: TRBV27
J: TRBJ1-4
CDR3: CASSLWATNEKLFF
DNA: TGTGCCAGCAGTTTATGGGCAACTAATGAAAAACTGTTTTTT

size: .
length: 15
D: .
V: TRBV16
J: TRBJ1-2
CDR3: CASSQFERRFYGYTF
DNA: TGTGCCAGCAGCCAATTCGAAAGACGGTTCTATGGCTACACCTTC

size: .
length: 15
D: .
V: TRBV27
J: TRBJ2-7
CDR3: CASSLVGGSSYEQYF
DNA: TGTGCCAGCAGTTTAGTTGGCGGTAGCTCCTACGAGCAGTACTTC

size: .
length: 15
D: .
V: TRBV28
J: TRBJ1-1
CDR3: CASSFPDGLNTEAFF
DNA: TGTGCCAGCAGTTTCCCGGACGGTCTGAACACTGAAGCTTTCTTT

size: .
length: 14
D: TRBD2
V: TRBV6-1
J: TRBJ2-7
CDR3: CASSEGLGDYEQYF
DNA: TGTGCCAGCAGTGAGGGACTAGGCGACTACGAGCAGTACTTC

size: .
length: 14
D: .
V: TRBV28
J: TRBJ2-2
CDR3: CASGGRTNTGELFF
DNA: TGTGCCAGTGGGGGGCGGACGAACACCGGGGAGCTGTTTTTT

size: .
length: 15
D: TRBD2
V: TRBV29-1
J: TRBJ2-3
CDR3: CSVDGLAGGPDTQYF
DNA: TGCAGCGTTGATGGACTAGCGGGAGGCCCAGATACGCAGTATTTT

size: few
length: 15
D: .
V: TRBV2
J: TRBJ1-5
CDR3: CASRKGGGSNQPQHF
DNA: TGTGCCAGCAGGAAGGGAGGAGGTAGCAATCAGCCCCAGCATTTT

size: .
length: 14
D: .
V: TRBV27
J: TRBJ1-4
CDR3: CASSLSPGPQRLFF
DNA: TGTGCCAGCAGTTTATCTCCGGGACCCCAGAGACTGTTTTTT

size: .
length: 16
D: TRBD2
V: TRBV27
J: TRBJ2-7
CDR3: CASSPRGRREAYEQYF
DNA: TGTGCCAGCAGTCCCCGGGGGAGGCGGGAGGCCTATGAGCAGTACTTC

size: .
length: 17
D: TRBD2
V: TRBV7-8
J: TRBJ2-1
CDR3: CASSLVPEGLAGSRPFF
DNA: TGTGCCAGCAGCTTAGTCCCCGAGGGACTAGCGGGGTCACGGCCGTTCTTC

size: .
length: 15
D: .
V: TRBV28
J: TRBJ2-2
CDR3: CASSLVVGLTGELFF
DNA: TGTGCCAGCAGTTTGGTGGTGGGGTTAACCGGGGAGCTGTTTTTT

size: .
length: 18
D: TRBD2
V: TRBV4-1
J: TRBJ2-1
CDR3: CASSLHDLGLAGVNEQFF
DNA: TGCGCCAGCAGCCTTCATGATCTTGGACTAGCGGGAGTAAATGAGCAGTTCTTC

size: .
length: 15
D: TRBD1
V: TRBV5-1
J: TRBJ1-2
CDR3: CASSPGQGANYGYTF
DNA: TGCGCCAGCAGCCCCGGACAGGGGGCTAACTATGGCTACACCTTC

size: .
length: 14
D: .
V: TRBV4-3
J: TRBJ1-2
CDR3: CASSQDWGTYGYTF
DNA: TGCGCCAGCAGCCAAGATTGGGGGACCTATGGCTACACCTTC

size: .
length: 15
D: TRBD2
V: TRBV11-2
J: TRBJ2-7
CDR3: CASSLGLAGGYEQYF
DNA: TGTGCCAGCAGCCTAGGACTAGCGGGAGGCTACGAGCAGTACTTC

size: once
length: 15
D: TRBD1
V: TRBV28
J: TRBJ2-2
CDR3: CASSRTGWRSGELFF
DNA: TGTGCCAGCAGCCGGACAGGGTGGAGGAGCGGGGAGCTGTTTTTT

size: .
length: 15
D: TRBD1
V: TRBV18
J: TRBJ2-7
CDR3: CASSRGQGASGEQYF
DNA: TGTGCCAGCTCACGTGGACAGGGGGCGAGCGGCGAGCAGTACTTC

size: once
length: 15
D: TRBD1
V: TRBV5-6
J: TRBJ2-2
CDR3: CASSLGQGVTGELFF
DNA: TGTGCCAGCAGCTTGGGACAGGGAGTCACCGGGGAGCTGTTTTTT

size: .
length: 15
D: TRBD2
V: TRBV7-6
J: TRBJ2-3
CDR3: CASSKLAGNTDTQYF
DNA: TGTGCCAGCAGCAAACTAGCGGGAAACACAGATACGCAGTATTTT

size: .
length: 13
D: TRBD1
V: TRBV28
J: TRBJ2-7
CDR3: CASIRTGAYEQYF
DNA: TGTGCCAGCATTAGGACAGGGGCGTACGAGCAGTACTTC

size: .
length: 14
D: .
V: TRBV4-1
J: TRBJ1-1
CDR3: CASSQGEENTEAFF
DNA: TGCGCCAGCAGCCAAGGAGAAGAGAACACTGAAGCTTTCTTT

size: .
length: 14
D: TRBD2
V: TRBV4-2
J: TRBJ2-2
CDR3: CASSQGEGTGELFF
DNA: TGTGCCAGCAGCCAGGGGGAGGGTACCGGGGAGCTGTTTTTT

size: .
length: 13
D: .
V: TRBV7-2
J: TRBJ2-7
CDR3: CASSFDPAYEQYF
DNA: TGTGCCAGCAGCTTCGACCCGGCCTACGAGCAGTACTTC

size: .
length: 15
D: .
V: TRBV16
J: TRBJ2-7
CDR3: CASSQSIGSSYEQYF
DNA: TGTGCCAGCAGCCAATCGATCGGGAGCTCCTACGAGCAGTACTTC

size: .
length: 16
D: .
V: TRBV27
J: TRBJ2-6
CDR3: CASSTLQISGANVLTF
DNA: TGTGCCAGCAGCACACTTCAGATCTCTGGGGCCAACGTCCTGACTTTC

size: .
length: 16
D: TRBD2
V: TRBV2
J: TRBJ2-3
CDR3: CASGFLAGARTDTQYF
DNA: TGTGCCAGCGGGTTCCTAGCGGGAGCGAGGACAGATACGCAGTATTTT

size: .
length: 13
D: .
V: TRBV27
J: TRBJ1-1
CDR3: CASRRQRLTEAFF
DNA: TGTGCCAGCAGAAGACAGAGACTAACTGAAGCTTTCTTT

size: .
length: 13
D: .
V: TRBV19
J: TRBJ2-2
CDR3: CASSIAGVGELFF
DNA: TGTGCCAGTAGTATAGCCGGGGTAGGGGAGCTGTTTTTT

size: once
length: 14
D: .
V: TRBV5-6
J: TRBJ2-7
CDR3: CASSLVGSNYEQYF
DNA: TGTGCCAGCAGCTTGGTAGGCAGTAACTACGAGCAGTACTTC

size: .
length: 15
D: TRBD1
V: TRBV11-2
J: TRBJ2-7
CDR3: CANSSTGARHYEQYF
DNA: TGTGCCAACAGCTCGACAGGGGCCCGTCACTACGAGCAGTACTTC

size: few
length: 14
D: .
V: TRBV9
J: TRBJ1-2
CDR3: CASSEGRVNYGYTF
DNA: TGTGCCAGCAGTGAGGGGAGGGTCAACTATGGCTACACCTTC

size: once
length: 14
D: .
V: TRBV19
J: TRBJ2-1
CDR3: CASSSTGESGEQFF
DNA: TGTGCCAGTAGTAGTACGGGAGAAAGCGGCGAGCAGTTCTTC

size: .
length: 15
D: .
V: TRBV4-2
J: TRBJ1-4
CDR3: CASSQAERVGEKLFF
DNA: TGTGCCAGCAGCCAAGCGGAAAGGGTGGGTGAAAAACTGTTTTTT

size: .
length: 17
D: .
V: TRBV19
J: TRBJ2-1
CDR3: CASSNWGAGVRNNEQFF
DNA: TGTGCCAGTAGTAATTGGGGGGCGGGGGTCAGGAACAATGAGCAGTTCTTC

size: .
length: 16
D: .
V: TRBV27
J: TRBJ1-5
CDR3: CASSLSLGDSNQPQHF
DNA: TGTGCCAGCAGTTTATCGCTAGGGGATAGCAATCAGCCCCAGCATTTT

size: once
length: 11
D: .
V: TRBV27
J: TRBJ2-1
CDR3: CASSLNNEQFF
DNA: TGTGCCAGCAGTTTAAACAATGAGCAGTTCTTC

size: .
length: 12
D: .
V: TRBV7-9
J: TRBJ2-1
CDR3: CASSPNRDEQFF
DNA: TGTGCCAGCAGCCCCAACAGGGATGAGCAGTTCTTC

size: .
length: 15
D: .
V: TRBV7-8
J: TRBJ2-2
CDR3: CASSSRRTNTGELFF
DNA: TGTGCCAGCAGCTCGCGGAGGACCAACACCGGGGAGCTGTTTTTT

size: .
length: 13
D: TRBD1
V: TRBV2
J: TRBJ1-1
CDR3: CASGAGGLTEAFF
DNA: TGTGCCAGCGGGGCAGGGGGGTTAACTGAAGCTTTCTTT